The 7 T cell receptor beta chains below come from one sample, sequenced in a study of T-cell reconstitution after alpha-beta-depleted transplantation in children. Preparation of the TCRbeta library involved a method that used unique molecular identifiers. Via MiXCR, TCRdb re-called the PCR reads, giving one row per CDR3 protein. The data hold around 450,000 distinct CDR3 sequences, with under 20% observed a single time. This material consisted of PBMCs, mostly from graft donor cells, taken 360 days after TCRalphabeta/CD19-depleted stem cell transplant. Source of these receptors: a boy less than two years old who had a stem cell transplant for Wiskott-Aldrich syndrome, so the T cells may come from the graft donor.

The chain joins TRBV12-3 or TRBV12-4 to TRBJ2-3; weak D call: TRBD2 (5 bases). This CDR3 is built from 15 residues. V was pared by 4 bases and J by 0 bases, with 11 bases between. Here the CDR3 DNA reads TGTGCCAGCAGTTGGGAGACAACTAGCACAGATACGCAGTATTTT. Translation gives CASSWETTSTDTQYF.

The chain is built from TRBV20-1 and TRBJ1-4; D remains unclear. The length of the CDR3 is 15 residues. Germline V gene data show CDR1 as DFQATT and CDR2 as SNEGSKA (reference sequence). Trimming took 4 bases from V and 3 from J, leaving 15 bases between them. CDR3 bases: TGCAGTGCTAATAACCCCGGAAGGGCTAATGAAAAACTGTTTTTT. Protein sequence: CSANNPGRANEKLFF.

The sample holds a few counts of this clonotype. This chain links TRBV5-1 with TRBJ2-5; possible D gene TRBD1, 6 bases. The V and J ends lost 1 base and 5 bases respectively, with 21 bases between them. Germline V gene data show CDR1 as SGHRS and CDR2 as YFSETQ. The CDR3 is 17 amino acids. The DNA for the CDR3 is TGCGCCAGCAGCTTGATTGGTGCGATAGGGGGACGGGAGACCCAGTACTTC. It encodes CASSLIGAIGGRETQYF.

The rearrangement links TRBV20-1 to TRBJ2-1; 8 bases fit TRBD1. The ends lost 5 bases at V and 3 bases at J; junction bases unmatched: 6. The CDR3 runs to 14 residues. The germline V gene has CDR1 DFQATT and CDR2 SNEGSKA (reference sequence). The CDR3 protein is CSAPGQGYYNEQFF. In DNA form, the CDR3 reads TGCAGTGCTCCCGGACAGGGTTACTACAATGAGCAGTTCTTC.

The CDR3 is CASSFQGAGNTEAFF. CDR3 coding DNA: TGTGCCAGCAGTTTTCAGGGGGCAGGGAACACTGAAGCTTTCTTT. This sequence joins TRBV7-9 and TRBJ1-1; 8 bases agree with TRBD1. CDR1 and CDR2 from the germline V gene are SEHNR and FQNEAQ (reference sequence). With V trimmed by 6 bases and J by 1 base, 7 bases remained unmatched. There are 15 residues in the CDR3.

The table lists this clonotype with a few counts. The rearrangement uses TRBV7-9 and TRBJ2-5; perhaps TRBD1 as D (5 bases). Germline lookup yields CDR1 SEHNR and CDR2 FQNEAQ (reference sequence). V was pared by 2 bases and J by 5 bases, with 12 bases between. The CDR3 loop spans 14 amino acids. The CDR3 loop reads CASSLNGAEETQYF. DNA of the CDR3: TGTGCCAGCAGCTTAAATGGGGCGGAGGAGACCCAGTACTTC.

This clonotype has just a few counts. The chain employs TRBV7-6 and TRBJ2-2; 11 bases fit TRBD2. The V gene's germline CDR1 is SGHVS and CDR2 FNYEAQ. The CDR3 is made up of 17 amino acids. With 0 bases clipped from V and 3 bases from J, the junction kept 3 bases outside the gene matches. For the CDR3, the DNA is TGTGCCAGCAGCTTAGCCCTACTAGCGGGAGACACCGGGGAGCTGTTTTTT. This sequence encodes CASSLALLAGDTGELFF.